These 29 T cell receptor beta chains originate from one sample sequenced in a study of tumor-infiltrating lymphocytes in primary liver carcinoma. For blood RNA, unsorted whole blood served as the source, and germline DNA was extracted too. The researchers produced TCR beta cDNA from approximately 0.45 ug total RNA with a constant-region primer. Investigators got TCR beta libraries out of three nested multiplex PCR rounds, done with slightly modified ARM-PCR. PCR rounds one and two used TRBV1-TRBV30 forward primers with a C-beta reverse primer for 10 cycles each. TCRdb processed the multiplex PCR reads anew with MiXCR; each CDR3 protein has one entry. The sample yields about 200,000 distinct CDR3 sequences, 65% seen once. Sequencing was performed on peripheral blood. The source is a woman aged 60-75 years with primary liver carcinoma and hepatitis B virus infection.

The rearrangement uses TRBV12-3 or TRBV12-4 and TRBJ1-5, with a tentative D call TRBD1 (5 bases). With 8 bases removed from V and 1 base from J, the gap between germline ends came to 15 bases. The CDR3 covers 15 residues. The CDR3 reads CASCRPEGSNQPQHF. In nucleotides, the CDR3 is TGTGCCAGCTGTCGACCGGAGGGGAGCAATCAGCCCCAGCATTTT.

The chain recombines TRBV4-1 with TRBJ2-1; 10 bases fit TRBD2. The CDR3 totals 18 residues. The germline CDR1 and CDR2 sequences are MGHRA and YSYEKL. Losses at the gene ends were 2 bases for V and 8 bases for J; bases not matched to a gene: 15. CDR3 nucleotide sequence: TGCGCCAGCAGCCAAAGGCGTGGAGGGCTAGCGGGAGACGATGAGCAGTTCTTC. Translating gives CASSQRRGGLAGDDEQFF.

This clonotype was counted at least ten times. V usage is TRBV6-5 and J usage is TRBJ1-3, with D maybe TRBD1 (6 bases). CDR3 size: 15 residues. CDR1 MNHEY and CDR2 SVGAGI come from the germline V gene. V lost 8 bases and J 2 bases, leaving 16 bases between the germline ends. DNA of the CDR3: TGTGCCAGCGCTACAGGGAGGGTTCCTGGAAACACCATATATTTT. Translating gives CASATGRVPGNTIYF.

V and J are TRBV30 and TRBJ1-4; TRBD1 agrees at 8 bases. Germline lookup yields CDR1 GTSNPN and CDR2 SVGIG (reference sequence). The CDR3 is made up of 15 amino acids. With 4 bases clipped from V and 8 bases from J, the junction kept 12 bases outside the gene matches. The CDR3 bases are TGTGCCTGGACGGGACGGACAGGGAATCGCGAAAAACTGTTTTTT. Translation gives CAWTGRTGNREKLFF.

Note on this clonotype: The junction departs from germline at one end; a sequencing error may be responsible. The chain links TRBV14 to TRBJ2-1, with D possibly being TRBD1 or TRBD2 (5 bases each). CDR3 length: 15 residues. Germline V CDR1 and CDR2: SGHDN, FVKESK. CDR3 residues: CANSQDGGFYNEQFF. Written as DNA, the CDR3 is TGTGCCAACAGCCAAGATGGGGGATTCTACAATGAGCAGTTCTTC.

Remarks on this clonotype: Germline and junction disagree at one end, which may indicate a read error. The chain couples TRBV11-2 to TRBJ2-7; TRBD1 is a possible D gene (6 bases). Germline V lookup: CDR1 SGHAT, CDR2 FQNNGV. This CDR3 has 14 amino acids. CDR3 amino acids: CAGSFTRDNYEQYF. The CDR3 nucleotides are TGTGCCGGCAGCTTCACGAGGGACAACTACGAGCAGTACTTC.

This clonotype was detected a few times. A read error may explain this, as a much larger clone is one base away. The rearrangement links TRBV10-3 to TRBJ2-7, with no clear D. This CDR3 spans 16 amino acids. Germline V CDR1 and CDR2: ENHRY, SYGVKD. The V end lost 0 bases, the J end lost 1 base, and 13 bases lay between the germline ends. The CDR3 spells CAISESILWGSYEQYF. Written as DNA, the CDR3 is TGTGCCATCAGTGAGTCGATCCTCTGGGGTTCCTACGAGCAGTACTTC.

The chain couples TRBV11-3 to TRBJ2-1; possible D gene TRBD2, 5 bases. Germline V lookup: CDR1 SGHNT, CDR2 YENEEA. The germline V and J ends were trimmed by 0 bases and 7 bases, with 13 bases remaining between them. There are 15 residues in the CDR3. DNA of the CDR3: TGTGCCAGCAGCTTAGAGTCTAGCAGGCTGAATGAGCAGTTCTTC. This sequence encodes CASSLESSRLNEQFF.

This clonotype was detected only a few times. The V and J genes are TRBV28 and TRBJ2-3; 9 nucleotides align to TRBD1. This CDR3 has 16 residues. The V gene's germline CDR1 is MDHEN and CDR2 SYDVKM. J was trimmed by 2 bases and V by 5 bases; bases with no gene match: 8. This CDR3 is CASSVPGQGFTDTQYF. DNA for the CDR3: TGTGCCAGCAGTGTACCGGGACAGGGATTCACAGATACGCAGTATTTT. Full variable domain (rest looked up from reference TRBV28 and TRBJ2-3): DVKVTQSSRYLVKRTGEKVFLECVQDMDHENMFWYRQDPGLGLRLIYFSYDVKMKEKGDIPEGYSVSREKKERFSLILESASTNQTSMYLCASSVPGQGFTDTQYFGPGTRLTVL.

This clonotype was detected a few times. This rearrangement joins TRBV7-3 to TRBJ2-3; possible D gene TRBD1, 6 bases. Trimming cost V 2 bases and J 6 bases, with 12 bases left between them. The CDR3 sequence is 14 residues long. Per the germline V gene, CDR1 is SGHTA and CDR2 is FQGTGA. The CDR3 DNA reads as TGTGCCAGCAGCTTATTGGGGGCCGGGGATACGCAGTATTTT. Protein product: CASSLLGAGDTQYF.

V usage is TRBV6-5 and J usage is TRBJ2-1; D possibly corresponds to TRBD2 (6 bases). The CDR3 runs 12 residues. Trimming removed 5 bases from V and 12 bases from J, with 14 bases in between. Germline V CDR1 and CDR2: MNHEY, SVGAGI. The CDR3 sequence is CASSQGSAGQFF. The CDR3 DNA sequence: TGTGCCAGCAGTCAAGGATCAGCGGGGCAGTTCTTC.

J is TRBJ1-1 and V is TRBV5-1; D unclear. The V end was cut by 2 bases, the J end by 0 bases, with 5 bases between. Germline CDR1 is SGHRS and CDR2 is YFSETQ. The CDR3 runs to 13 residues. Here the CDR3 DNA reads TGCGCCAGCAGCTTCATCCTGAACACTGAAGCTTTCTTT. Its protein is CASSFILNTEAFF. Together with reference TRBV5-1 and TRBJ1-1, the CDR3 gives the full variable domain: KAGVTQTPRYLIKTRGQQVTLSCSPISGHRSVSWYQQTPGQGLQFLFEYFSETQRNKGNFPGRFSGRQFSNSRSEMNVSTLELGDSALYLCASSFILNTEAFFGQGTRLTVV.

This clonotype has just one count. Germline and junction disagree at one end, which may indicate a read error. The genes are TRBV29-1 and TRBJ2-7; 12 nucleotides agree with TRBD2. This CDR3 is built from 13 residues. The germline CDR1 and CDR2 sequences are SQVTM and ANQGSEA. Written as DNA, the CDR3 is TGCAGTGTTGGTCCTAGCGGGAGGGACGAGCAGTACTTC. This codes for CSVGPSGRDEQYF.

Points on this clonotype: The missing conserved phenylalanine or tryptophan at the end of this CDR3 makes a read error likely. It is unclear where the CDR3 begins or ends on the DNA, so no DNA is shown, and the CDR3 is as TCRdb lists it. The chain couples TRBV4-1 to TRBJ2-7. Both ends counted, the CDR3 spans 17 residues. Germline CDR1 reads MGHRA; CDR2 reads YSYEKL. The CDR3 reads CASSQDRGGVGTYEQYL.

As regards this clonotype: One end of the junction does not line up with germline, which may come from a read error. The chain recombines TRBV11-2 with TRBJ2-3, with a weak D call TRBD1 (6 bases). This CDR3 has 17 amino acids. CDR1 and CDR2 from the germline V gene are SGHAT and FQNNGV. The chain's CDR3 is CASGLGPGTLSADTQYF. CDR3 nucleotides: TGTGCCAGCGGCTTAGGACCAGGGACACTCTCCGCAGATACGCAGTATTTT.

In this sample, this clonotype turned up a few times. The chain uses TRBV24-1 and TRBJ2-5, with no clear D. This CDR3 is 16 amino acids long. Germline-derived CDR1 and CDR2 are KGHDR and SFDVKD. V shed 0 bases and J shed 4 bases, with 14 bases lying between them. CDR3 residues: CATSDLQAANGETQYF. CDR3 in DNA: TGTGCCACCAGTGATTTGCAGGCGGCCAATGGAGAGACCCAGTACTTC.

On this clonotype: Given a much more abundant clone one base away, this may be a read error. The chain uses TRBV5-4 and TRBJ2-2; TRBD1 aligns across 7 bases. The CDR3 is 14 residues long. Germline V gene data show CDR1 as SGHNT and CDR2 as YYREEE (reference sequence). CDR3 sequence reads: CASSGGQNTGEMFF. The DNA of the CDR3 is TGTGCCAGCAGCGGGGGACAGAACACCGGGGAGATGTTTTTT.

A note on this clonotype: At one end, the junction sequence differs from germline, possibly due to a read error. The V call is TRBV20-1, the J call TRBJ2-5, with a tentative D call TRBD2 (5 bases). CDR1 DFQATT and CDR2 SNEGSKA come from the germline V gene (reference sequence). CDR3 size: 14 residues. The CDR3 coding sequence is TGCAGTACTAGAGAGAGGACTGGCTCCGAGACCCAGTACTTC. It codes for CSTRERTGSETQYF.

A note on this clonotype: The junction differs from germline at one of its ends, possibly a read error. This rearrangement joins TRBV11-2 to TRBJ2-3; 7 bases align to TRBD2. Germline V lookup: CDR1 SGHAT, CDR2 FQNNGV. CDR3 size: 15 residues. CDR3 DNA: TGTGCCAGCAGGCGAGCGGGAAGGGGAACAGATACGCAGTATTTC. Its translation is CASRRAGRGTDTQYF. Drawing the rest from reference TRBV11-2 and TRBJ2-3, the complete variable domain is EAGVAQSPRYKIIEKRQSVAFWCNPISGHATLYWYQQILGQGPKLLIQFQNNGVVDDSQLPKDRFSAERLKGVDSTLKIQPAKLEDSAVYLCASRRAGRGTDTQYFGPGTRLTVL.

With regard to this clonotype: A much larger clone differs from this one at a single base, so this may be a read error. The CDR3 region is CANSLYRGDGYTF. DNA for the CDR3: TGTGCCAACAGTTTATACAGGGGGGATGGCTACACCTTC. The J gene is TRBJ1-2, the V gene TRBV12-3 or TRBV12-4; 8 positions match TRBD1. This CDR3 has 13 amino acids.

The chain carries TRBV5-5 and TRBJ2-7; 13 bases agree with TRBD2. J gave up 5 bases and V 3 bases, and 11 bases lay outside the gene matches. Germline V gives CDR1 SGHKS, CDR2 YYEKEE (reference sequence). This CDR3 contains 17 residues. CDR3 loop: CASSYGLTSGRDNEQYF. The DNA for the CDR3 is TGTGCCAGCAGCTACGGACTAACTAGCGGGAGGGACAACGAGCAGTACTTC. The full variable domain, with the rest looked up from reference TRBV5-5 and TRBJ2-7, is DAGVTQSPTHLIKTRGQQVTLRCSPISGHKSVSWYQQVLGQGPQFIFQYYEKEERGRGNFPDRFSARQFPNYSSELNVNALLLGDSALYLCASSYGLTSGRDNEQYFGPGTRLTVT.

Comments on this clonotype: Its ends do not fully match the called genes, so a read error is possible. The gene calls are TRBV6-6 and TRBJ2-2, with D unclear. The CDR3 sequence is 16 residues long. The V gene's germline CDR1 is MNHNY and CDR2 SVGAGI (reference sequence). CDR3 sequence (DNA): TGTGTCAGCAGCCCAACTCGCAATCCTAACACCGGGGAGCTGTTTTTT. This encodes CVSSPTRNPNTGELFF.

Comment on this clonotype: The CDR3 does not end in the conserved phenylalanine or tryptophan, so this is likely a read error. No DNA is shown, since the ends of the CDR3 on it are uncertain; the CDR3 is the one TCRdb lists. V usage is TRBV12-3 or TRBV12-4 and J usage is TRBJ2-1; the D call in the table, TRBD2, was not verified against the DNA. The CDR3 sequence runs 15 residues, both termini included. The CDR3 sequence is CASSPPGLEYNEEFS.

J is TRBJ1-4 and V is TRBV5-1; 8 nucleotides match TRBD1. J was trimmed by 3 bases and V by 0 bases; bases with no gene match: 13. Germline V gene data show CDR1 as SGHRS and CDR2 as YFSETQ. The CDR3 covers 19 residues. Written as DNA, the CDR3 is TGCGCCAGCAGCTTGGTTCGGAGACAGGGGAAGGCGGCTAATGAAAAACTGTTTTTT. As protein: CASSLVRRQGKAANEKLFF.

A remark on this clonotype: A read error may be the cause here, since a much bigger clone is one base away. V usage is TRBV4-1 and J usage is TRBJ2-3, with 7 bases that match TRBD2. Germline V CDR1 and CDR2: MGHRA, YSYEKL. The CDR3 loop spans 16 amino acids. The J segment lost 4 bases and the V segment lost 2 bases, leaving 9 bases of the junction unmatched. CDR3 sequence (DNA): TGCGCCAGCAGCCAACCATCAGTGGGAGGGGCAGATACGCAGTATTTT. This gives the protein CASSQPSVGGADTQYF.

Details on this clonotype: A read error may account for a junction end that differs from germline. The gene calls are TRBV11-2 and TRBJ2-3; D is perhaps TRBD2 (7 bases). The length of the CDR3 is 15 residues. Germline V CDR1 and CDR2: SGHAT, FQNNGV. CDR3 amino acids: CASSSQRGGLDTQYF. In DNA, the CDR3 is TGTGCCAGCAGCTCACAGAGGGGGGGCCTAGATACGCAGTATTTC.

About this clonotype itself: One end of the junction fails to match germline, which may point to a read error. The rearrangement uses TRBV11-2 and TRBJ1-1; 7 nucleotides agree with TRBD1. The CDR3 loop spans 17 amino acids. Germline V gives CDR1 SGHAT, CDR2 FQNNGV. The CDR3 sequence: CTSSLFPRTGMNTEAFF. The CDR3, as DNA: TGTACCAGCAGCTTATTTCCCCGGACAGGTATGAACACTGAAGCTTTCTTT.

This chain links TRBV11-2 with TRBJ2-3; no clear D gene. V dropped 2 bases and J dropped 1 base, with 16 bases sitting between them. Germline V CDR1 and CDR2: SGHAT, FQNNGV. This CDR3 contains 17 residues. CDR3 loop: CASSLPPVGMGTDTQYF. CDR3 in DNA: TGTGCCAGCAGCTTACCCCCGGTGGGGATGGGCACAGATACGCAGTATTTT. The full variable domain, rest sourced from reference TRBV11-2 and TRBJ2-3, is EAGVAQSPRYKIIEKRQSVAFWCNPISGHATLYWYQQILGQGPKLLIQFQNNGVVDDSQLPKDRFSAERLKGVDSTLKIQPAKLEDSAVYLCASSLPPVGMGTDTQYFGPGTRLTVL.

V usage is TRBV6-5 and J usage is TRBJ1-1, with unresolved D. Germline V CDR1 and CDR2: MNHEY, SVGAGI. Between the trimmed V and J ends, which lost 0 bases and 4 bases, there was a span of 18 bases. There are 17 residues in the CDR3. CDR3 in amino acids: CASSYSRGGIMSTEAFF. The CDR3 coding sequence is TGTGCCAGCAGTTACTCGAGAGGAGGTATTATGAGCACTGAAGCTTTCTTT.